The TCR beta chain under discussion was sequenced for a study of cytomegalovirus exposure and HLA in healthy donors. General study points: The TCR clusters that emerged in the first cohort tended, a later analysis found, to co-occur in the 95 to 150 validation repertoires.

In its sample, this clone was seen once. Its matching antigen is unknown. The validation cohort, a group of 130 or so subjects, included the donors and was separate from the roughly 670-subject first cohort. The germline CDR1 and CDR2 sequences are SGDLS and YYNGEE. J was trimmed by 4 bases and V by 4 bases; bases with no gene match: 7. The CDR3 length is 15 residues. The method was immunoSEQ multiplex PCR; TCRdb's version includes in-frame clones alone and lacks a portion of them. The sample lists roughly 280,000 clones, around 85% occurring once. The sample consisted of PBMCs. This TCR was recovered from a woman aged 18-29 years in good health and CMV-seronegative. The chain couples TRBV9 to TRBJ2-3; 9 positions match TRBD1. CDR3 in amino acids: CASSPGTGRADTQYF. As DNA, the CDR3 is TGTGCCAGCAGCCCCGGGACAGGGAGGGCAGATACGCAGTATTTT. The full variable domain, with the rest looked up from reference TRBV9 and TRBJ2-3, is DSGVTQTPKHLITATGQRVTLRCSPRSGDLSVYWYQQSLDQGLQFLIQYYNGEERAKGNILERFSAQQFPDLHSELNLSSLELGDSALYFCASSPGTGRADTQYFGPGTRLTVL.